This T cell receptor (beta chain) was sequenced in a study of T-cell memory formation after mild COVID-19. V was shortened by 3 bases and J by 4 bases, with 10 bases between the two germline ends. Germline values: CDR1 SGDLS, CDR2 YYNGEE. The CDR3 is 13 residues long. TCRdb re-analysed the 5' RACE reads in MiXCR, keeping a single row per CDR3 protein. The table records around 200,000 distinct CDR3 sequences, around a fifth of them present only once. Source material: PBMCs or a T cell subset sorted from them (not recorded which). The chain recombines TRBV9 with TRBJ1-1, with TRBD1 as a possible D gene (6 bases). This receptor was taken from an adult woman who had mild COVID-19 (a few samples of this study predate the infection). Cell type and time point are not known. CDR3 sequence reads: CASSGGGGTEAFF. CDR3 DNA sequence: TGTGCCAGCAGCGGAGGAGGGGGCACTGAAGCTTTCTTT.